Below are 7 T cell receptor beta chains sequenced from a single sample in a study of cytomegalovirus exposure and HLA in healthy donors (dated by TCRdb to about 2017). The library came from the immunoSEQ multiplex PCR assay. For the multiplex PCR, a mixture combining 60 forward primers for TCR Vbeta segments and 13 reverse primers for TCR Jbeta segments was used. TCRdb took over this immuneACCESS table, retaining in-frame rearrangements with V and J assigned. Such tables are incomplete; in checked studies, under half of the missing clones stem from an unresolved V gene, and the remainder is unexplained. Within this sample are 200,000 to 250,000 clones, with roughly 79% of them counted one time only. The leading ten clones occupy 0.58% of the sample. The sequenced sample was PBMCs. Every receptor here comes from a woman aged 40-49 years in good health and CMV-seronegative.

The chain carries TRBV7-3 and TRBJ2-7; the match to TRBD1 covers 10 bases. Germline CDR1 SGHTA, CDR2 FQGTGA. The CDR3 covers 14 residues. V trimming: 5 bases; J trimming: 3 bases; junction bases outside the gene matches: 4. The CDR3 nucleotides are TGTGCCAGCAGCCCCGGGACAGGGGTCTACGAGCAGTACTTC. Translating gives CASSPGTGVYEQYF.

The chain is built from TRBV5-1 and TRBJ2-5; 8 bases fit TRBD1. CDR3 size: 14 residues. The V gene's germline CDR1 is SGHRS and CDR2 YFSETQ. After removal of 0 bases from V and 5 bases from J, the junction contained 3 bases not matched to a gene. This chain's CDR3 is CASSLEQGVETQYF. The CDR3 DNA reads TGCGCCAGCAGCTTGGAACAGGGGGTTGAGACCCAGTACTTC.

This chain links TRBV27 with TRBJ2-7; possibly TRBD1 for D (6 bases). Trimming left V 6 bases short and J 5 bases short, with 17 bases between. The CDR3 loop spans 14 amino acids. Per germline, CDR1 MNHEY and CDR2 SMNVEV (reference sequence). The CDR3 loop is CASSYGGPSDEQYF. The DNA for the CDR3 is TGTGCCAGCAGCTATGGGGGCCCGAGCGACGAGCAGTACTTC.

The chain combines TRBV7-2 with TRBJ2-1, with D uncertain. This CDR3 has 17 residues. Germline V gene data show CDR1 as SGHTA and CDR2 as FQGNSA. Trimming removed 1 base from V and 0 bases from J, with 13 bases in between. The CDR3 coding sequence is TGTGCCAGCAGCTTAGTCCACAAACCTAGCTCCTACAATGAGCAGTTCTTC. Amino acid sequence: CASSLVHKPSSYNEQFF.

This chain links TRBV5-4 with TRBJ2-2; D is possibly TRBD2 (5 bases). Trimming cost V 3 bases and J 2 bases, with 17 bases left between them. Germline CDR1 is SGHNT and CDR2 is YYREEE (reference sequence). The CDR3 runs to 17 residues. The CDR3, as DNA: TGTGCCAGCAGCTCCCCGGGATCCCCATTTAACACCGGGGAGCTGTTTTTT. Its protein product is CASSSPGSPFNTGELFF.

This chain uses TRBV15 with TRBJ2-7, with D possibly TRBD2 on 6 matching bases. The CDR3 is 15 amino acids. Germline V CDR1 and CDR2: LNHNV, YYDKDF (reference sequence). Deletions cut 0 bases from V and 3 bases from J, with 12 bases between. Here the CDR3 reads CATSREASVFYEQYF. In nucleotides, the CDR3 is TGTGCCACCAGCAGAGAAGCTAGCGTTTTCTACGAGCAGTACTTC.

The V gene is TRBV18, the J gene TRBJ2-5; D is ambiguous. This CDR3 has 12 residues. The ends were cut back, 3 bases at V and 3 bases at J, with 5 bases in the middle. Per germline, CDR1 KGHSH and CDR2 LQKENI. CDR3 loop: CASSPLEETQYF. The CDR3 bases are TGTGCCAGCTCACCTCTTGAAGAGACCCAGTACTTC.